A selection of T cell receptor beta chains follows, all from one sample in a study of T cell repertoires in cytomegalovirus infection. Antigens for these TCRs are unknown. TCRdb analysed the reads with MiXCR anew, one entry per CDR3 protein. The profile shows over 250,000 distinct CDR3 sequences, roughly 21% of them singletons. The sample was cultured PBMCs, taken from culture after CMV antigen stimulation. These receptor sequences come from a human donor in good health (CMV status not recorded). Some clones in this sample may be carry-over from other donors' samples. The CDR3 runs from the conserved cysteine through the conserved F or W. A D gene is named only where the DNA matches it firmly. Clone size is stated in some rows and not others, as once, few, many or a class when expanded.

j_call clone_size d_call v_call cdr3_nt cdr3_aa
TRBJ1-6 - - TRBV7-2 TGTGCCAGCAGCTTGATCAGAGATTCACCCCTCCACTTT CASSLIRDSPLHF
TRBJ1-5 - - TRBV20-1 TGCAGTGCTAGAGATCCTGCGCGCCGCAATCAGCCCCAGCATTTT CSARDPARRNQPQHF
TRBJ2-1 few TRBD2 TRBV5-1 TGCGCCAGCAGCAAGACTAGCGGGAACGATGAGCAGTTCTTC CASSKTSGNDEQFF
TRBJ2-3 - - TRBV11-2 TGTGCCAGCAGCTTGGACGGACCAAGTACGCAGTATTTT CASSLDGPSTQYF
TRBJ2-3 few - TRBV7-8 TGTGCCAGCAGCTTAGGGCCTTACTTAAGGGATACGCAGTATTTT CASSLGPYLRDTQYF
TRBJ2-3 many - TRBV11-2 TGTGCCAGCAGCTTAATGTGGGGAAGCACAGATACGCAGTATTTT CASSLMWGSTDTQYF
TRBJ2-2 - - TRBV7-9 TGTGCCAGCAGCTTAGCGCGGAGGGTCCTCGCCGGGGAGCTGTTTTTT CASSLARRVLAGELFF
TRBJ2-1 - - TRBV6-2/TRBV6-3 TGTGCCAGCAGTTACTCGATGACTCAATACAGTGAGCAGTTCTTC CASSYSMTQYSEQFF
TRBJ2-3 - TRBD2 TRBV20-1 TGCAGTGCTACTATAGCGGGAGGGCCCCCAGATACGCAGTATTTT CSATIAGGPPDTQYF
TRBJ2-3 - - TRBV12-3/TRBV12-4 TGTGCCAGCAGTGGGAGGCCTAATACGCAGTATTTT CASSGRPNTQYF
TRBJ2-5 few TRBD1 TRBV6-2/TRBV6-3 TGTGCCAGCCGGAAGGACAGGGTGTCGGCACTACTCGAGACCCAGTACTTC CASRKDRVSALLETQYF
TRBJ1-5 few - TRBV7-9 TGTGCCAGCAGCGTCAGCAGCGGGCCCCAGCATTTT CASSVSSGPQHF
TRBJ1-2 - - TRBV20-1 TGCAGTGCCGTAGGTGGGAACTATGGCTACACCTTC CSAVGGNYGYTF
TRBJ2-5 many TRBD2 TRBV4-1 TGCGCCAGCAGCCAAGATGGGGCGGGAGGCTTGTTAAGGACCCAGTACTTC CASSQDGAGGLLRTQYF
TRBJ1-4 - TRBD1 TRBV7-6 TGTGCCAGCAGCTTAGGAGGGGGCCCTAATGAAAAACTGTTTTTT CASSLGGGPNEKLFF
TRBJ2-1 few TRBD2 TRBV20-1 TGCAGTACTAGCGGGAGCGGGGTGAATGAGCAGTTCTTC CSTSGSGVNEQFF
TRBJ2-3 few - TRBV27 TGTGCCAGCGGATTGGGGGGATCTAGCACAGATACGCAGTATTTT CASGLGGSSTDTQYF
TRBJ2-7 - - TRBV5-1 TGCGCCAGCAGCTTAGGAACAGGTACGAAGGAGCAGTACTTC CASSLGTGTKEQYF
TRBJ1-2 - - TRBV19 TGTGCCAGTAGTATAGTACCAGGGCTCCGCTATGGCTACACCTTC CASSIVPGLRYGYTF
TRBJ2-3 few TRBD2 TRBV15 TGTGCCACCAGCAGACCGGGACTAGGCACAGATACGCAGTATTTT CATSRPGLGTDTQYF
TRBJ2-1 many TRBD2 TRBV12-3/TRBV12-4 TGTGCCAGCAGTTTAGGACAAGGGACTAGCGGCGATGAGCAGTTCTTC CASSLGQGTSGDEQFF
TRBJ2-5 - - TRBV6-5 TGTGCCAGCAGTTACTCGATACCAGGGACGTACCAAGAGACCCAGTACTTC CASSYSIPGTYQETQYF
TRBJ2-1 - TRBD2 TRBV19 TGTACCAGTAGTGAACTAGCGGGTTTCGACAATGAGCAGTTCTTC CTSSELAGFDNEQFF
TRBJ2-7 many TRBD2 TRBV6-2/TRBV6-3 TGTGCCAGCAGCCTAATTCTAGCGGAAAACTCCTACGAGCAGTACTTC CASSLILAENSYEQYF
TRBJ2-7 - - TRBV29-1 TGCAGCGTGGAGTCCGGGAGCTCCTACGAGCAGTACTTC CSVESGSSYEQYF
TRBJ2-7 - - TRBV5-6 TGTGCCAGCAGCTCGAACATTCGGGTCTCCTACGAGCAGTACTTC CASSSNIRVSYEQYF
TRBJ1-6 - - TRBV11-3 TGTGCCAGCAGCGCACGGGACCGTGTGGAGGGGGATTCACCCCTCCACTTT CASSARDRVEGDSPLHF
TRBJ2-1 - - TRBV27 TGTGCCAGCAGTACAACTGACAGATTCTGCAATGAGCAGTTCTTC CASSTTDRFCNEQFF
TRBJ2-3 few TRBD2 TRBV6-2/TRBV6-3 TGTGCCAGCAGCTCAGCTGGGAGCGGGAGTCAAGATACGCAGTATTTT CASSSAGSGSQDTQYF
TRBJ1-5 - - TRBV18 TGTGCCAGCTCGGGGGGGGTCGGCTTTCAGCCCCAGCATTTT CASSGGVGFQPQHF
TRBJ2-3 - - TRBV29-1 TGCAGCGTTGACAGCACAGATACGCAGTATTTT CSVDSTDTQYF
TRBJ1-5 - - TRBV6-2/TRBV6-3 TGTGCCAGCAGTTACAGGGGGGGAGGTCGCAATCAGCCCCAGCATTTT CASSYRGGGRNQPQHF
TRBJ2-3 - - TRBV2 TGTGCCAGTTCAGGGATGACAGATACGCAGTATTTT CASSGMTDTQYF
TRBJ2-1 many TRBD2 TRBV7-2 TGTGCCAGCAGCTCGGGACTAGCGGGAAAGGAGCAGTTCTTC CASSSGLAGKEQFF
TRBJ2-5 many - TRBV7-2 TGTGCCAGCAGCGAGAGACCGGGGCAAGAGACCCAGTACTTC CASSERPGQETQYF
TRBJ1-3 few - TRBV6-1 TGTGCCAGCGCAGGCAGCACCTCTGGAAACACCATATATTTT CASAGSTSGNTIYF
TRBJ2-7 few - TRBV20-1 TGCAGTGCCCCCCCCGCTCATTCAGTAGGCGAGCAGTACTTC CSAPPAHSVGEQYF
TRBJ2-3 many - TRBV7-2 TGTGCCAGCAGCTTAGCAGGTTCAGATACGCAGTATTTT CASSLAGSDTQYF
TRBJ1-1 few - TRBV5-4 TGTGCCAGCAGCTTGAGGAGGGAGGGGAAAACTGAAGCTTTCTTT CASSLRREGKTEAFF
TRBJ2-1 many - TRBV12-3/TRBV12-4 TGTGCCAGCAGACCGCTAGGGACGAGCTCCTACAATGAGCAGTTCTTC CASRPLGTSSYNEQFF
TRBJ1-1 many - TRBV12-3/TRBV12-4 TGTGCCAGCAGCTTAGGCAGGAACACTGAAGCTTTCTTT CASSLGRNTEAFF
TRBJ2-2 - - TRBV4-3 TGCGCCAGCAGCCACGAGTCAGGGGTTTCGAACACCGGGGAGCTGTTTTTT CASSHESGVSNTGELFF
TRBJ2-1 few - TRBV7-6 TGTGCCAGCAGCTTAGCGGTCTCCAATGAGCAGTTCTTC CASSLAVSNEQFF
TRBJ1-1 - - TRBV4-2 TGTGCCAGCAGCCAAGAGGGAGACGGGACCTGGGCCACTGAAGCTTTCTTT CASSQEGDGTWATEAFF
TRBJ1-3 - - TRBV19 TGTGCCAGTAGTCCTCGTGCCGACAGAACTGGAAACACCATATATTTT CASSPRADRTGNTIYF